This T cell receptor beta chain was documented in a study of OX40 agonist ivuxolimab in advanced cancers. The wider study: In this trial design, patients received ivuxolimab intravenously at 0.01 to 10 mg/kg every 2 weeks. Partial responses were achieved by three patients, of whom one had hepatocellular carcinoma and two had cutaneous melanoma. Findings and caveats of the study: At doses 0.1 to 3.0 mg/kg, CD4+ and CD8+ clones expanded.

With baseline, cycle 4 day 1, and cycle 7 day 1 as timepoints, blood was sampled. V lost 4 bases to trimming and J lost 3 bases; unmatched junction nucleotides: 7. This CDR3 comprises 16 residues. CDR1 SGHRS and CDR2 YFSETQ come from the germline V gene. TCRdb's table, derived via immunoSEQ multiplex PCR, lists solely in-frame clones and lacks some. The sample lists about 68,000 clones; around 83% were seen once. As for this clone: Its antigen is still unknown.

The chain combines TRBV5-1 with TRBJ1-5; 10 positions agree with TRBD1. The starting material was CD4+ or CD8+ T cells sorted from blood, obtained in a trial of the OX40 agonist ivuxolimab. This TCR was recovered from an adult with an advanced solid tumor such as melanoma, head and neck, liver or kidney cancer. In nucleotides, the CDR3 is TGCGCCAGCAGCCCCCACGGGACAGGGGCCAATCAGCCCCAGCATTTT. As protein: CASSPHGTGANQPQHF.